The 2 T cell receptor beta chains below all came from one sample that was sequenced in a study of T cell responses to AZD1222 COVID-19 vaccine. TCRdb keeps only in-frame clones here, not all; method: immunoSEQ multiplex PCR. Of tens of thousands of clones detected, 85% to 90% appear once; the ten largest clones hold around 1.5%. The source was peripheral blood, collected 28 days after the second AZD1222 dose. These receptors were collected from an adult who received the AZD1222 COVID-19 vaccine.

V and J are TRBV19 and TRBJ1-5; no clear D. Per germline, CDR1 LNHDA and CDR2 SQIVND (reference sequence). CDR3 length: 18 residues. The V end was cut by 5 bases, the J end by 3 bases, with 23 bases between. The CDR3 sequence is CASSFSPAEGRLNQPQHF. In DNA form, the CDR3 reads TGTGCCAGTAGTTTCTCCCCCGCGGAGGGAAGACTCAATCAGCCCCAGCATTTT.

The V gene is TRBV6-5, the J gene TRBJ2-1, with 11 positions matching TRBD2. The length of the CDR3 is 15 residues. V lost 6 bases to trimming and J lost 12 bases; unmatched junction nucleotides: 13. CDR1 is MNHEY, CDR2 SVGAGI, per germline. The CDR3 here is CASRQYTDLAGGQFF. The CDR3 DNA is TGTGCCAGCAGACAATATACGGACCTAGCGGGGGGGCAGTTCTTC.